One sample yielded the 27 T cell receptor beta chains listed below, sequenced in a study of T cell responses to AZD1222 COVID-19 vaccine. Clones were sequenced by immunoSEQ multiplex PCR, and TCRdb holds only the in-frame ones, with some missing. The data hold around 84,000 clones, with 86% observed a single time. The sequenced sample was peripheral blood, obtained on day 0 of AZD1222 vaccination. These receptors all stem from an adult in good health.

This chain uses TRBV14 with TRBJ2-1, with D tentatively TRBD2 (5 bases). V dropped 0 bases and J dropped 1 base, with 13 bases sitting between them. The CDR3 contains 17 residues. In germline, CDR1 is SGHDN, CDR2 FVKESK. Written as DNA, the CDR3 is TGTGCCAGCAGCCAAGATCGTGGACTTATATCCTACAATGAGCAGTTCTTC. The encoded protein is CASSQDRGLISYNEQFF.

The sample holds one count of this clone. The chain's CDR3 is CASSKTRAGGPRYEQFF. CDR3 DNA: TGTGCCAGCAGCAAAACTAGAGCGGGAGGGCCACGTTATGAGCAGTTCTTC. The chain uses TRBV28 and TRBJ2-1, with 10 nucleotides matching TRBD2. The V segment lost 6 bases and the J segment 8 bases; nucleotides outside the gene matches: 16. The CDR3 is 17 amino acids. Germline CDR1 reads MDHEN; CDR2 reads SYDVKM.

V gene TRBV6-1 combines with J gene TRBJ2-1; TRBD2 matches at 7 bases. Germline lookup yields CDR1 MNHNS and CDR2 SASEGT. V gave up 4 bases and J gave up 3 bases; unmatched junction bases: 9. The CDR3 is 16 amino acids. The CDR3 coding sequence is TGTGCCAGCAGTGGGTCTGGGGGGAGGGTCTACAATGAGCAGTTCTTC. It encodes CASSGSGGRVYNEQFF.

This chain uses TRBV18 with TRBJ2-7, with a weak D call TRBD2 (7 bases). This CDR3 has 14 residues. Germline values: CDR1 KGHSH, CDR2 LQKENI. Deletions cut 3 bases from V and 5 bases from J, with 14 bases between. The chain's CDR3 is CASSPSGGLHEQYF. CDR3 DNA sequence: TGTGCCAGCTCACCCTCCGGGGGGCTCCACGAGCAGTACTTC.

This chain uses TRBV20-1 with TRBJ1-5, with D possibly being TRBD1 (6 bases). V dropped 3 bases and J dropped 4 bases, with 10 bases sitting between them. The CDR3 totals 13 residues. Germline V gives CDR1 DFQATT, CDR2 SNEGSKA (reference sequence). CDR3 in DNA: TGCAGTGCTAGTACAGGGTCGAATCAGCCCCAGCATTTT. This translates into CSASTGSNQPQHF.

The chain joins TRBV30 to TRBJ1-3; D remains unclear. The CDR3 sequence is 13 residues long. Between the trimmed V and J ends, which lost 3 bases and 2 bases, there was a span of 8 bases. The germline CDR1 and CDR2 sequences are GTSNPN and SVGIG (reference sequence). The CDR3 bases are TGTGCCTGGAGGTTCACCCCTGGAAACACCATATATTTT. Translated, it gives CAWRFTPGNTIYF. Full variable domain (rest looked up from reference TRBV30 and TRBJ1-3): SQTIHQWPATLVQPVGSPLSLECTVEGTSNPNLYWYRQAAGRGLQLLFYSVGIGQISSEVPQNLSASRPQDRQFILSSKKLLLSDSGFYLCAWRFTPGNTIYFGEGSWLTVV.

The rearrangement joins TRBV3-1 (or the pseudogene TRBV3-2) to TRBJ2-3; D not certain. Trimming cost V 2 bases and J 2 bases, with 8 bases left between them. CDR3 length equals 14 residues. Germline values: CDR1 LGHDT, CDR2 YNNKEL (reference sequence). CDR3 in DNA: TGTGCCAGCAGCCAAAGCATTACCACAGATACGCAGTATTTT. It specifies CASSQSITTDTQYF.

The genes are TRBV7-9 and TRBJ2-5; no definite D call. The CDR3 covers 16 residues. V lost 1 base, J lost 0 bases, and 12 bases lay in between. Germline V gives CDR1 SEHNR, CDR2 FQNEAQ (reference sequence). The CDR3 reads CASSLGQTLDQETQYF. The CDR3 DNA reads TGTGCCAGCAGCTTAGGGCAGACTCTGGACCAAGAGACCCAGTACTTC. The entire variable domain, with the rest obtained from reference TRBV7-9 and TRBJ2-5, is as follows: DTGVSQNPRHKITKRGQNVTFRCDPISEHNRLYWYRQTLGQGPEFLTYFQNEAQLEKSRLLSDRFSAERPKGSFSTLEIQRTEQGDSAMYLCASSLGQTLDQETQYFGPGTRLLVL.

V is TRBV6-1 and J is TRBJ1-1; D is undetermined. From germline, CDR1 is MNHNS and CDR2 SASEGT. The CDR3 spans 12 residues. Trimming cost V 2 bases and J 0 bases, with 1 base left between them. The CDR3 loop is CASSEMNTEAFF. CDR3 in DNA: TGTGCCAGCAGTGAAATGAACACTGAAGCTTTCTTT.

The chain is built from TRBV6-5 and TRBJ1-5; D remains ambiguous. Looked up from germline, CDR1 is MNHEY and CDR2 is SVGAGI. Trimming removed 8 bases from V and 3 bases from J, with 17 bases in between. This CDR3 is 15 amino acids long. CDR3 sequence: CASQSRRGSNQPQHF. CDR3 bases: TGTGCCAGCCAATCAAGGCGTGGGTCCAATCAGCCCCAGCATTTT.

As concerns this clone: The junction does not match germline at one end; this may be a read error. CDR3 region: CAISPTTQGPEQETQYF. The DNA of the CDR3 is TGTGCCATCAGTCCCACAACGCAGGGTCCGGAACAAGAGACCCAGTACTTC. The genes are TRBV24-1 and TRBJ2-5; tentative D call: TRBD1 (5 bases). This CDR3 is 17 amino acids long. Germline CDR1 and CDR2: KGHDR and SFDVKD.

This clone has only a few counts. V and J are TRBV6-1 and TRBJ2-2; 9 bases match TRBD1. V shed 1 base and J 6 bases; nucleotides not matched to a gene: 9. The germline V gene encodes CDR1 MNHNS and CDR2 SASEGT. The CDR3 is made up of 17 amino acids. The CDR3 DNA follows: TGTGCCAGCAGTGAAGTGTGGACAGGGGAGGTCCCCGGGGAGCTGTTTTTT. Amino acids: CASSEVWTGEVPGELFF.

CDR3 sequence: CASSPRDRRNTEAFF. For the CDR3, the DNA is TGTGCCAGCAGCCCCCGGGACAGGAGGAACACTGAAGCTTTCTTT. This chain uses TRBV3-1 (or the pseudogene TRBV3-2) with TRBJ1-1, with TRBD1 matching 8 bases. V dropped 4 bases and J dropped 1; count of bases not matched to a gene: 5. The CDR3 is made up of 15 amino acids. Looked up from germline, CDR1 is LGHDT and CDR2 is YNNKEL (reference sequence).

The V call is TRBV19, the J call TRBJ1-4; no definite D call. The CDR3 is 14 amino acids. Trimming stripped 1 base from V and 5 bases from J, with 8 bases between. Germline lookup yields CDR1 LNHDA and CDR2 SQIVND (reference sequence). The CDR3 spells CASSIGLRNEKLFF. CDR3 DNA sequence: TGTGCCAGTAGTATAGGCCTACGAAATGAAAAACTGTTTTTT.

V and J are TRBV7-9 and TRBJ2-7; 7 nucleotides line up with TRBD2. The V segment lost 5 bases and the J segment 6 bases; nucleotides outside the gene matches: 4. The CDR3 is made up of 12 amino acids. Germline V CDR1 and CDR2: SEHNR, FQNEAQ (reference sequence). The CDR3 DNA reads TGTGCCAGCAGCACACTAGCGACCGAGCAGTACTTC. Translation: CASSTLATEQYF.

The chain is built from TRBV5-5 and TRBJ1-1; tentatively, D is TRBD1 (5 bases). The germline V and J ends were trimmed by 3 bases and 11 bases, with 17 bases remaining between them. The CDR3 covers 13 residues. Germline CDR1 reads SGHKS; CDR2 reads YYEKEE (reference sequence). The CDR3 bases are TGTGCCAGCAGCTCTCTGACAGCCGGCCAGGCTTTCTTT. The encoded protein is CASSSLTAGQAFF.

This sequence joins TRBV15 and TRBJ1-1; 9 bases align to TRBD1. V was clipped by 0 bases and J by 6 bases; unmatched bases: 14. Germline CDR1 is LNHNV and CDR2 is YYDKDF (reference sequence). The CDR3 sequence is 18 residues long. The CDR3 sequence: CATSRDRIWDRVGAEAFF. Here the CDR3 DNA reads TGTGCCACCAGCAGAGATCGAATATGGGACAGGGTGGGCGCTGAAGCTTTCTTT.

V gene TRBV7-3 combines with J gene TRBJ2-2; no clear D. Per the germline V gene, CDR1 is SGHTA and CDR2 is FQGTGA. The CDR3 length is 16 residues. V gave up 2 bases and J gave up 5 bases, with 15 bases separating them. The CDR3 coding sequence is TGTGCCAGCAGCTTATTGTCGCCAGGTGGAACCGGGGAGCTGTTTTTT. Translated, it gives CASSLLSPGGTGELFF.

The rearrangement uses TRBV19 and TRBJ2-7; TRBD1 matches 8 bases. Germline values: CDR1 LNHDA, CDR2 SQIVND (reference sequence). This CDR3 has 13 amino acids. V was pared by 6 bases and J by 3 bases, with 4 bases of the junction left unmatched. The CDR3 loop is CASSRTGSYEQYF. The DNA of the CDR3 is TGTGCCAGTAGCCGGACAGGGAGCTACGAGCAGTACTTC.

The chain carries TRBV15 and TRBJ2-7; 9 bases map to TRBD2. Germline V CDR1 and CDR2: LNHNV, YYDKDF (reference sequence). The J segment lost 4 bases and the V segment lost 3 bases, leaving 13 bases of the junction unmatched. The CDR3 length is 17 residues. The CDR3 coding sequence is TGTGCCACCAGCAGGGACGCCACGACTAGCGGTTTATACGAGCAGTACTTC. Translating it yields CATSRDATTSGLYEQYF.

J is TRBJ1-2 and V is TRBV27; D may be TRBD1 (6 bases). Germline CDR1 MNHEY, CDR2 SMNVEV (reference sequence). Between the trimmed V and J ends, which lost 3 bases and 4 bases, there was a span of 15 bases. The CDR3 sequence is 15 residues long. CDR3 nucleotides: TGTGCCAGCAGTTTGACAGGCCTCCGTGGCTATGGCTACACCTTC. It specifies CASSLTGLRGYGYTF.

The chain joins TRBV3-1 (or the pseudogene TRBV3-2) to TRBJ1-1; tentative D call: TRBD1 (6 bases). The CDR3 has 14 residues. CDR1 is LGHDT and CDR2 is YNNKEL in the germline V gene (reference sequence). V shed 1 base and J shed 5 bases, with 11 bases lying between them. The CDR3, as DNA: TGTGCCAGCAGCCAAGCGGGGGGCGAAACTGAAGCTTTCTTT. Its translation is CASSQAGGETEAFF.

This chain connects TRBV24-1 to TRBJ2-2; D remains unclear. V was shortened by 9 bases and J by 5 bases, with 9 bases between the two germline ends. The CDR3 length is 12 residues. The germline CDR1 and CDR2 sequences are KGHDR and SFDVKD. CDR3 amino acids: CATEDGTGELFF. CDR3 nucleotides: TGTGCCACCGAGGATGGGACCGGGGAGCTGTTTTTT.

This clone was seen only once. The chain carries TRBV11-1 and TRBJ2-7, with 13 bases lining up with TRBD2. This CDR3 is built from 16 residues. The germline gives CDR1 SGHAT, CDR2 FQDESV (reference sequence). The V segment lost 4 bases and the J segment 2 bases; nucleotides outside the gene matches: 5. The CDR3 loop reads CASSSAGTSGTYEQYF. The CDR3 DNA reads TGTGCCAGCAGCTCAGCCGGGACTAGCGGGACCTACGAGCAGTACTTC. The entire variable domain, with the rest obtained from reference TRBV11-1 and TRBJ2-7, is as follows: EAEVAQSPRYKITEKSQAVAFWCDPISGHATLYWYRQILGQGPELLVQFQDESVVDDSQLPKDRFSAERLKGVDSTLKIQPAELGDSAMYLCASSSAGTSGTYEQYFGPGTRLTVT.

The rearrangement uses TRBV5-1 and TRBJ2-3, with 11 positions matching TRBD1. V lost 3 bases and J lost 9; bases outside the gene matches: 15. The V gene's germline CDR1 is SGHRS and CDR2 YFSETQ. This CDR3 is 17 amino acids long. Here the CDR3 DNA reads TGCGCCAGCAGCTCGGGGCCCAGGACAGGGGGCGCATCCACGCAGTATTTT. Amino acids: CASSSGPRTGGASTQYF.

In its sample, this clone was seen a few times. The chain links TRBV7-8 to TRBJ2-1; TRBD2 matches at 8 bases. Germline CDR1 and CDR2: SGHVS and FQNEAQ. V lost 5 bases and J lost 7; bases outside the gene matches: 7. This CDR3 spans 14 amino acids. CDR3 DNA sequence: TGTGCCAGCAGCATACCGGGACTAGTGAATGAGCAGTTCTTC. Translation: CASSIPGLVNEQFF.

The V gene is TRBV24-1, the J gene TRBJ2-5; D possibly corresponds to TRBD1 (5 bases). The CDR3 extends over 16 amino acids. Trimming took 4 bases from V and 7 from J, leaving 21 bases between them. The germline gives CDR1 KGHDR, CDR2 SFDVKD. The CDR3 sequence: CATSDPSTQGEMTQYF. The DNA of the CDR3 is TGTGCCACCAGTGACCCAAGCACGCAGGGCGAGATGACCCAGTACTTC.